Presented here are 5 T cell receptor beta chains from one specimen sequenced in a study of blood T cell repertoires in COVID-19. Profiling relied on immunoSEQ multiplex PCR, and the TCRdb table lists in-frame clones only, not all of them. The top ten clones hold about 15% of a sample with 200,000 to 250,000 clones, approximately 82% of them seen once. The specimen sequenced was PBMCs or T cells enriched from blood (not recorded which). These receptors were obtained from a man aged 40-49 years who had recovered from COVID-19.

The J gene is TRBJ1-5, the V gene TRBV2; perhaps TRBD1 as D (6 bases). Trimming shortened V by 7 bases and J by 0 bases, and 10 bases separated the two germline ends. The CDR3 loop spans 14 amino acids. Germline V gene lookup returns CDR1 SNHLY and CDR2 FYNNEI. In nucleotides, the CDR3 is TGTGCCAGCACCGAGGGGGTTAGCAATCAGCCCCAGCATTTT. It codes for CASTEGVSNQPQHF.

This chain joins TRBV7-6 and TRBJ1-2; 7 nucleotides match TRBD1. CDR3 length: 16 amino acids. Trimming cost V 5 bases and J 4 bases; bases outside gene matches: 13. Germline V CDR1 and CDR2: SGHVS, FNYEAQ. In DNA form, the CDR3 reads TGTGCCAGCAGCCCCCAGACAGGGATTCCGGCCTATGGCTACACCTTC. Its protein is CASSPQTGIPAYGYTF.

The rearrangement links TRBV2 to TRBJ2-4, with D perhaps matching TRBD2 (5 bases). The V gene's germline CDR1 is SNHLY and CDR2 FYNNEI. V shed 7 bases and J shed 2 bases, with 9 bases lying between them. There are 13 residues in the CDR3. The CDR3 protein is CASMGGSKNIQYF. As DNA, the CDR3 is TGTGCCAGCATGGGCGGGTCCAAAAACATTCAGTACTTC.

The gene calls are TRBV29-1 and TRBJ1-1; TRBD1 might be the D (6 bases). Germline V gene lookup returns CDR1 SQVTM and CDR2 ANQGSEA. The CDR3 is made up of 17 amino acids. Trimming cost V 7 bases and J 3 bases, with 27 bases left between them. This CDR3 reads CSAAYTGTTPRDTEAFF. The CDR3, as DNA: TGCAGCGCCGCATACACCGGGACAACCCCGAGGGACACTGAAGCTTTCTTT.

V usage is TRBV19 and J usage is TRBJ2-1; a possible D gene is TRBD2 (6 bases). The V end was cut by 8 bases, the J end by 12 bases, with 20 bases between. This CDR3 comprises 13 residues. The germline V gene has CDR1 LNHDA and CDR2 SQIVND (reference sequence). CDR3 region: CASGGIGPVVQFF. CDR3 in DNA: TGTGCCAGTGGGGGGATAGGCCCAGTGGTGCAGTTCTTC.